This entry concerns a single T cell receptor (beta chain). What it binds is not known. The CDR3 sequence is 16 residues long. The V gene lost 1 base and the J gene lost 5 bases, with 16 bases spanning the gap. Germline V gene lookup returns CDR1 SGHAT and CDR2 FQNNGV. Generated by immunoSEQ multiplex PCR, the TCRdb table keeps only in-frame clones and is missing some. The sample includes about 130,000 clones, 80% to 90% seen only once; the top ten take approximately 1.6%. This specimen comes from a study of T cell responses to AZD1222 COVID-19 vaccine. Study-wide results and limits: Just 6 or 7 AZD1222 recipients were seropositive at baseline. Nearly half of unique spike-specific TCRs reportedly avoided B.1.351 and B.1.1.7 mutated regions. Spike-specific TCR breadth rose after two AZD1222 doses, and depth rose as well.

The chain couples TRBV11-2 to TRBJ2-3; a weak D match, TRBD2 (5 bases). This TCR derives from an adult in good health. The sequences come from peripheral blood, collected on day 0 of AZD1222 vaccination. CDR3: CASSLVSGEREDTQYF. The CDR3 DNA reads as TGTGCCAGCAGCTTAGTCTCCGGGGAGAGGGAAGATACGCAGTATTTT.